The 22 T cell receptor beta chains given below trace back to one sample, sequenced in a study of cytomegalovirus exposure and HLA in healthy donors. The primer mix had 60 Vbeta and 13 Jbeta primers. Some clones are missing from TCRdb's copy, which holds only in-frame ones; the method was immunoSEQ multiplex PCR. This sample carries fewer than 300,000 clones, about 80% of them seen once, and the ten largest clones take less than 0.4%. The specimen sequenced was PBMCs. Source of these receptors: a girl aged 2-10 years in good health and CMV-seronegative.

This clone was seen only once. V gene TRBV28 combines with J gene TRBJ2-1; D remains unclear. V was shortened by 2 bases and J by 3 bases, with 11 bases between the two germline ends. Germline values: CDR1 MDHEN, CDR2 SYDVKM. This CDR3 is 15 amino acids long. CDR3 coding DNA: TGTGCCAGCAGTTTAGGCTACTACATCTACAATGAGCAGTTCTTC. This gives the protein CASSLGYYIYNEQFF.

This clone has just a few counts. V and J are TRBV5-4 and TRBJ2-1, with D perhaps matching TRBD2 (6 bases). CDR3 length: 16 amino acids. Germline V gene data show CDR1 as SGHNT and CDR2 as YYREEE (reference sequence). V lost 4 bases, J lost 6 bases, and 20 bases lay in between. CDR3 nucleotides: TGTGCCAGCAGCACACCCCTCGGCGGGATGGGCAATGAGCAGTTCTTC. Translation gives CASSTPLGGMGNEQFF.

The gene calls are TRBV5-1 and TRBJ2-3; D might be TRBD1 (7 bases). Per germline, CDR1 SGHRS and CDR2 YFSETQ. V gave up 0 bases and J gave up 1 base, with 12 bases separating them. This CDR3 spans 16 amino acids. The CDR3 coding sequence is TGCGCCAGCAGCTTGGCCGTCAGGGGGGGCACAGATACGCAGTATTTT. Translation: CASSLAVRGGTDTQYF.

DNA for the CDR3: TGTGCCAGCAGCGAACCGGGGGAGTGGGTTGTTACGCAGTATTTT. It encodes CASSEPGEWVVTQYF. V usage is TRBV28 and J usage is TRBJ2-3; TRBD2 is a possible D gene (6 bases). This CDR3 contains 15 residues. The germline V and J ends were trimmed by 6 bases and 8 bases, with 21 bases remaining between them. Germline V gene data show CDR1 as MDHEN and CDR2 as SYDVKM.

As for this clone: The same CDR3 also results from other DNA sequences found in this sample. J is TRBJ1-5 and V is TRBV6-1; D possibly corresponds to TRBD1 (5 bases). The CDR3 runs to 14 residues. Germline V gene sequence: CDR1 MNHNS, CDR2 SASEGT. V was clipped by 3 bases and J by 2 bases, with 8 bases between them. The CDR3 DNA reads TGTGCCAGCAGTGAGCAAGGGGGCAATCAGCCCCAGCATTTT. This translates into CASSEQGGNQPQHF.

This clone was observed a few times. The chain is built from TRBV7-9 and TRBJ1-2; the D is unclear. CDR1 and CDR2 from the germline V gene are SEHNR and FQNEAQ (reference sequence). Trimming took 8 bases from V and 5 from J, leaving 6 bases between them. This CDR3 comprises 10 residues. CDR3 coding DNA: TGTGCCAGCGGCGGATATGGCTACACCTTC. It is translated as CASGGYGYTF.

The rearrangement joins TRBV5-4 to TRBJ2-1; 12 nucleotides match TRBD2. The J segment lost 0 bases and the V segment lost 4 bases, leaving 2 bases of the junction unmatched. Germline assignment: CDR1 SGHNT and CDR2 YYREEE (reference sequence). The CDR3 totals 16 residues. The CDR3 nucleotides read TGTGCCAGCAGCCTAGCGGGGGGGGGCTCCTACAATGAGCAGTTCTTC. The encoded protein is CASSLAGGGSYNEQFF.

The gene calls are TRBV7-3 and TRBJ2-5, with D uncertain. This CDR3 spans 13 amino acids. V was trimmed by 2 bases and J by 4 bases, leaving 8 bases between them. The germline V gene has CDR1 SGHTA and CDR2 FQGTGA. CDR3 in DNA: TGTGCCAGCAGCTTACTCCCCCCAGAGACCCAGTACTTC. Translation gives CASSLLPPETQYF.

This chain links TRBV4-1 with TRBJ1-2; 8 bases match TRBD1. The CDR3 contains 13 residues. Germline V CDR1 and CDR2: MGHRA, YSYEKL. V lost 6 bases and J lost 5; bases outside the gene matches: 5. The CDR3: CASRQTGGYGYTF. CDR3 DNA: TGCGCCAGCAGACAAACAGGGGGTTATGGCTACACCTTC.

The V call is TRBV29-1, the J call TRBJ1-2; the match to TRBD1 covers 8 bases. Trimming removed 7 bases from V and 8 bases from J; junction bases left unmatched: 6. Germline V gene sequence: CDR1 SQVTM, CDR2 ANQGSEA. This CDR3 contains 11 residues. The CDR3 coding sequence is TGCAGCGCACAGGGGGTGTGGGGCTACACCTTC. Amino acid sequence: CSAQGVWGYTF.

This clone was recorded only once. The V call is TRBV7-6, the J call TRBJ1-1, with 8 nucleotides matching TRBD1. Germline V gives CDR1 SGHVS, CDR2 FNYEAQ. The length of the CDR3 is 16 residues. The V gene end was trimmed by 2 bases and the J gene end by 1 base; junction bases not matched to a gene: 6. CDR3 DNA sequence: TGTGCCAGCAGCTTACGGTCGGGACAGGAGAACACTGAAGCTTTCTTT. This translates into CASSLRSGQENTEAFF.

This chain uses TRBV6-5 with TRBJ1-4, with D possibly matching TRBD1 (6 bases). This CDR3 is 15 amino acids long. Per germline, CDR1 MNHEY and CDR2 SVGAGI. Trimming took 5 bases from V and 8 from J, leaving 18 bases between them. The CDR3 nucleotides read TGTGCCAGCAGTCCGGGACAACCCACCTTAGAAAAACTGTTTTTT. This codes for CASSPGQPTLEKLFF.

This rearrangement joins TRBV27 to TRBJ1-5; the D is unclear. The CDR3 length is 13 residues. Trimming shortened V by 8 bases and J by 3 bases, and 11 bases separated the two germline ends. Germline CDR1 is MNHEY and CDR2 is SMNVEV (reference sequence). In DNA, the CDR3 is TGTGCCAGCGGGAGTAGCCTCAATCAGCCCCAGCATTTT. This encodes CASGSSLNQPQHF.

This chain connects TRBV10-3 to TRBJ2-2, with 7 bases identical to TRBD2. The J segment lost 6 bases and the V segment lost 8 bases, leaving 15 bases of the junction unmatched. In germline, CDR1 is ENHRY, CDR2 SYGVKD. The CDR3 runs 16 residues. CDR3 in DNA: TGTGCCATCCAGTACCGGCGGGCGGGGGAGGCCGGGGAGCTGTTTTTT. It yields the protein CAIQYRRAGEAGELFF.

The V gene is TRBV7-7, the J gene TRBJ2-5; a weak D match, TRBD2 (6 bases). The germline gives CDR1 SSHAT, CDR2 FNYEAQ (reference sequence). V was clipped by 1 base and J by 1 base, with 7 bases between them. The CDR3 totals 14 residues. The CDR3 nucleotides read TGTGCCAGCAGCTTAGGGCGGGGCCAAGAGACCCAGTACTTC. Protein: CASSLGRGQETQYF.

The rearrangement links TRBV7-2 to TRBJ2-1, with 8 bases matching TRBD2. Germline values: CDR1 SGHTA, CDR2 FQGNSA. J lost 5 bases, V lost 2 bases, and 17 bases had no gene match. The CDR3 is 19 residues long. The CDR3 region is CASSLNRRLAGLVDNEQFF. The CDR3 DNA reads TGTGCCAGCAGCTTAAACCGTCGTCTAGCGGGTCTTGTCGACAATGAGCAGTTCTTC.

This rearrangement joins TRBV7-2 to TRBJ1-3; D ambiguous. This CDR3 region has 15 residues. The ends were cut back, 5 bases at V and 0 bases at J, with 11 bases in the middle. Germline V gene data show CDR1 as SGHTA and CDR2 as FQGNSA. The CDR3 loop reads CASSATLSSGNTIYF. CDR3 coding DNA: TGTGCCAGCAGCGCAACCCTGAGCTCTGGAAACACCATATATTTT.

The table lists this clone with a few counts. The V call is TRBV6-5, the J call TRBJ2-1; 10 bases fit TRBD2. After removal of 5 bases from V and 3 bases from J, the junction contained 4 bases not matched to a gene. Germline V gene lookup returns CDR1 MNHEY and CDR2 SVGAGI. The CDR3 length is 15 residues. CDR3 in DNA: TGTGCCAGCAGTACTAGCGGGAATAACTACAATGAGCAGTTCTTC. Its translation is CASSTSGNNYNEQFF.

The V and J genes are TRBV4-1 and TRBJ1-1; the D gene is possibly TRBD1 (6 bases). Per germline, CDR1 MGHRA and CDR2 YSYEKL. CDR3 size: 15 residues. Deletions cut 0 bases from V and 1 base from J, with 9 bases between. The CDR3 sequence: CASSQEGQRNTEAFF. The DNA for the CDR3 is TGCGCCAGCAGCCAAGAAGGACAGCGGAACACTGAAGCTTTCTTT.

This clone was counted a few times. Here the CDR3 DNA reads TGTGCCAGCAGTTTTCAACTTTATAATTCACCCCTCCACTTT. It yields the protein CASSFQLYNSPLHF. V gene TRBV28 combines with J gene TRBJ1-6; D gene unclear. CDR1 and CDR2 (germline): MDHEN, SYDVKM. The CDR3 runs 14 residues. V shed 3 bases and J shed 4 bases, with 7 bases lying between them.

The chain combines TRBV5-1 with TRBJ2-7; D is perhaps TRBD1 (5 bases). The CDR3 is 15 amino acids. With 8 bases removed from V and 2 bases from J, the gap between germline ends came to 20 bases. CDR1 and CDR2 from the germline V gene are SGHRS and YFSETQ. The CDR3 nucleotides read TGCGCCAGTCAGTACCAGGGTAGCCGCACCTACGAGCAGTACTTC. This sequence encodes CASQYQGSRTYEQYF. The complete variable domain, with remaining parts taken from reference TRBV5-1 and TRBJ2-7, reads KAGVTQTPRYLIKTRGQQVTLSCSPISGHRSVSWYQQTPGQGLQFLFEYFSETQRNKGNFPGRFSGRQFSNSRSEMNVSTLELGDSALYLCASQYQGSRTYEQYFGPGTRLTVT.

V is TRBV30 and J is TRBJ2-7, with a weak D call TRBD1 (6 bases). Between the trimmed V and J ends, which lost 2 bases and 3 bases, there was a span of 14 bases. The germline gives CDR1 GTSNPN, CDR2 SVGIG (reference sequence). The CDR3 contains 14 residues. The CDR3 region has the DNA TGTGCCTGGAGTCCTTCCGACAGGAACTACGAGCAGTACTTC. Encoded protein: CAWSPSDRNYEQYF.